The 23 T cell receptor delta chains below come from one sample, sequenced in a study of gamma delta lymphoproliferative disorders and STAT genes. TCRdb called clones anew from the multiplex PCR reads with CATT. Altogether some 1,400 delta-chain clones are present, approximately 0.9% being singletons, with the ten largest covering around 50%. Genomic DNA from isolated PBMCs served as the sequencing template. The sequencing sample was made of blood. The receptors derive from a human donor in good health.

This clone showed up many times. The V gene is TRDV1, the J gene TRDJ2; 7 positions match TRDD3. J lost 1 base, V lost 2 bases, and 19 bases had no gene match. The germline gives CDR1 TSWWSYY, CDR2 QGS. This CDR3 region has 21 residues. CDR3 residues: CALGELGPTGDPSFLTAQLFF. The CDR3 DNA reads TGTGCTCTTGGGGAATTAGGTCCGACTGGGGATCCCTCTTTTTTGACAGCACAACTCTTCTTT.

Only a few counts were recorded for this clone. The protein recorded in TCRdb matches a much larger clone and deviates from this DNA's translation at residue 16, suggesting a read error; the protein here is obtained by translating the DNA. This sequence joins TRDV1 and TRDJ1, with D unresolved. Germline CDR1 reads TSWWSYY; CDR2 reads QGS. This CDR3 is built from 19 residues. The CDR3 DNA reads as TGTGCTCTTGGGCCTTACCTGTACGTTTTGGTTCCGTACACCGATAATCTCATCTTT. Translation gives CALGPYLYVLVPYTDNLIF.

This clone has a handful of counts. TCRdb's protein for this DNA is that of a much larger clone and differs from the translation at residue 15, likely a read error; the protein shown is the DNA translation. J is TRDJ1 and V is TRDV1; D might be TRDD3 (6 bases). Germline CDR1 is TSWWSYY and CDR2 is QGS. CDR3 length equals 24 residues. The germline V and J ends were trimmed by 2 bases and 0 bases, with 37 bases remaining between them. CDR3 residues: CALGEYLVANFITGSPKYTDKLIF. The DNA of the CDR3 is TGTGCTCTTGGGGAATATTTGGTCGCCAATTTCATAACTGGGAGCCCGAAGTACACCGATAAACTCATCTTT.

This clone was counted between two and nine times. The protein that TCRdb holds for this DNA derives from a much larger clone and differs from the translated DNA at residue 14, which likely indicates a read error; the protein shown here is translated from the DNA. The rearrangement links TRDV1 to TRDJ1; D may be TRDD2 (6 bases). The CDR3 has 18 residues. V gave up 5 bases and J gave up 6 bases, with 28 bases separating them. Germline V gene data show CDR1 as TSWWSYY and CDR2 as QGS. The CDR3 loop is CALGLKPSGTHSGNKLIF. As DNA, the CDR3 is TGTGCTCTTGGGTTAAAACCTTCCGGTACGCACAGTGGCAATAAACTCATCTTT.

The sample holds many counts of this clone. The amino acid sequence in TCRdb belongs to a much larger clone and departs from this DNA's translation at residue 5, likely a sequencing read error; the sequence shown is translated from the DNA. In DNA, the CDR3 is TGTGCCTGTGTAGCTGGGGGGATATGGACCGATAAACTCATCTTT. It translates to CACVAGGIWTDKLIF. J is TRDJ1 and V is TRDV2; 8 nucleotides align to TRDD3. Germline lookup yields CDR1 GEAIGNYY and CDR2 EKD. This CDR3 spans 15 amino acids. V shed 5 bases, J shed 2 bases, and the junction held 9 bases outside the gene matches.

This clone was counted at least ten times. The protein TCRdb gives is from a much larger clone and does not agree with this DNA's translation at residue 13, likely a read error; the protein shown here comes from the DNA. The CDR3 here is CACDRVGPYTDKPIF. The CDR3 DNA reads as TGTGCCTGTGACCGAGTTGGACCGTACACCGATAAACCCATCTTT. The V call is TRDV2, the J call TRDJ1; D ambiguous. CDR3 length: 15 amino acids. Germline-derived CDR1 and CDR2 are GEAIGNYY and EKD.

Note on this clone: This DNA translates differently at residue 12 from the TCRdb protein, which is that of a much larger clone; a read error is likely, and the protein shown is the DNA's own translation. This chain links TRDV1 with TRDJ1; perhaps TRDD3 as D (10 bases). Germline assignment: CDR1 TSWWSYY and CDR2 QGS. With 1 base removed from V and 2 bases from J, the gap between germline ends came to 38 bases. The CDR3 sequence is 24 residues long. The CDR3 loop is CALGERPVPLPTVWGIPDTDKLIF. For the CDR3, the DNA is TGTGCTCTTGGGGAACGGCCCGTCCCCCTTCCTACTGTTTGGGGGATACCGGATACCGATAAACTCATCTTT.

This clone was detected only a few times. TCRdb lists the protein of a much larger clone for this DNA, which differs at residue 5, so this is likely a read error; the protein given here is translated from the DNA itself. The DNA of the CDR3 is TGTGCCTGTGACTTAGTCCATCTGGGGGATACGTTCACCGATAAACTCATCTTT. Protein sequence: CACDLVHLGDTFTDKLIF. V gene TRDV2 combines with J gene TRDJ1, with 12 bases that match TRDD3. CDR3 size: 18 residues. After removal of 3 bases from V and 1 base from J, the junction contained 11 bases not matched to a gene. In germline, CDR1 is GEAIGNYY, CDR2 EKD.

In its sample, this clone is medium-sized (0.01 to 0.1%). Given a far larger clone just one base away, this is likely a sequencing read error. The chain uses TRDV2 and TRDJ1; 7 nucleotides align to TRDD3. The germline V gene has CDR1 GEAIGNYY and CDR2 EKD. CDR3 length: 18 residues. J lost 1 base, V lost 3 bases, and 16 bases had no gene match. CDR3 loop: CACDSVHLGGTFTDKLIF. In nucleotides, the CDR3 is TGTGCCTGTGACTCAGTCCATCTGGGGGGTACGTTCACCGATAAACTCATCTTT.

This clone was counted only a few times. Translating this DNA gives a protein that differs at residue 18 from the TCRdb one, which belongs to a much larger clone; a read error is likely, and the protein shown is this translation. The V call is TRDV2, the J call TRDJ1; 13 bases are shared with TRDD3. Per germline, CDR1 GEAIGNYY and CDR2 EKD. This CDR3 comprises 24 residues. Trimming at V came to 2 bases and at J to 4 bases, leaving 30 bases not matched to a gene. The CDR3 DNA reads as TGTGCCTGTGACAGCCTTAACTGGGGGATACGCGATCAGGGCGAAGGTTGGGTGCTCGATAAACTCATCTTT. This sequence encodes CACDSLNWGIRDQGEGWVLDKLIF.

On this clone: TCRdb's protein, taken from a much larger clone, differs from this DNA's translation at residue 7, likely owing to a read error; the protein displayed comes from the DNA. V and J are TRDV2 and TRDJ1; TRDD3 might be the D (6 bases). The CDR3 is made up of 15 amino acids. Germline V gives CDR1 GEAIGNYY, CDR2 EKD. V was clipped by 3 bases and J by 9 bases, with 22 bases between them. The CDR3 DNA reads as TGTGCCTGTGACCCACTGGAGGATGGGGATGCGGAACTCATCTTT. Translation: CACDPLEDGDAELIF.

In its sample, this clone was seen a few times. A read error likely explains why the TCRdb protein, taken from a much larger clone, differs from this DNA's translation at residue 3; the protein shown is translated from the DNA. The chain joins TRDV1 to TRDJ1; 11 bases line up with TRDD3. The germline CDR1 and CDR2 sequences are TSWWSYY and QGS. The CDR3 totals 20 residues. Written as DNA, the CDR3 is TGTGCTCCTGGGGAACTAGAATACCCTCGCCGTACTGGGGGATACGATAAACTCATCTTT. It codes for CAPGELEYPRRTGGYDKLIF.

This clone came up a few times. This sequence is one base from a far larger clone and is likely a read error. Other DNA sequences in this specimen translate into the identical CDR3. This chain links TRDV1 with TRDJ1; D may match TRDD2 or TRDD3 (8 bases each). The V end was cut by 4 bases, the J end by 4 bases, with 31 bases between. This CDR3 spans 20 amino acids. CDR1 TSWWSYY and CDR2 QGS come from the germline V gene. This chain's CDR3 is CALGVAFLSGGYATIDKLIF. DNA of the CDR3: TGTGCTCTTGGGGTCGCCTTCCTATCGGGGGGATATGCCACGATCGATAAACTCATCTTT.

As regards this clone: This DNA's translation differs at residue 10 from TCRdb's protein, which comes from a much larger clone; a read error is likely, and the protein shown is translated from the DNA. This chain connects TRDV2 to TRDJ1; 11 nucleotides line up with TRDD3. CDR1 and CDR2 from the germline V gene are GEAIGNYY and EKD. The trim removed 3 bases at V and 0 bases at J, leaving 8 bases unmatched. The CDR3 extends over 17 amino acids. CDR3 protein: CACDVLLGDMHTDKLIF. For the CDR3, the DNA is TGTGCCTGTGACGTGCTACTGGGGGATATGCACACCGATAAACTCATCTTT.

This clone was seen only a few times. This DNA translates differently at residue 12 from the TCRdb protein, which is that of a much larger clone; a read error is likely, and the protein shown is the DNA's own translation. Other DNA sequences within the sample encode an identical CDR3. The chain combines TRDV2 with TRDJ1; 13 bases line up with TRDD3. The CDR3 length is 24 residues. Germline assignment: CDR1 GEAIGNYY and CDR2 EKD. Germline trimming cut 2 bases from V and 4 bases from J; bases unmatched to any gene: 30. CDR3 sequence reads: CACDSLNWGIRGQGEGWALDKLIF. CDR3 coding DNA: TGTGCCTGTGACAGCCTTAACTGGGGGATACGCGGTCAGGGCGAAGGTTGGGCGCTCGATAAACTCATCTTT.

This clone occurred a few times. This DNA's translation and the protein TCRdb lists, from a much larger clone, do not match at residue 11, likely due to a read error; the protein shown is translated from the DNA. The CDR3 sequence: CALGPGPHYVLSRGFQMTSWDTRQMFF. CDR3 sequence (DNA): TGTGCTCTTGGCCCCGGGCCCCACTACGTTCTTTCGAGGGGGTTTCAAATGACCTCCTGGGACACCCGACAGATGTTTTTC. The chain joins TRDV1 to TRDJ3, with D perhaps matching TRDD3 (5 bases). The CDR3 contains 27 residues. V lost 6 bases and J lost 0, with 42 bases in between. Per germline, CDR1 TSWWSYY and CDR2 QGS.

Note on this clone: The protein recorded in TCRdb matches a much larger clone and deviates from this DNA's translation at residue 6, suggesting a read error; the protein here is obtained by translating the DNA. The CDR3, as DNA: TGTGCTCTTGGGCCTCACCTGTACGTTTTGGTTCCGTACACCGATAAACTCATCTTT. Amino acids: CALGPHLYVLVPYTDKLIF. The chain is built from TRDV1 and TRDJ1, with D hard to call. The germline V gene has CDR1 TSWWSYY and CDR2 QGS. V was shortened by 5 bases and J by 0 bases, with 25 bases between the two germline ends. There are 19 residues in the CDR3.

This clone has just a few counts. The protein in TCRdb stems from a much larger clone and differs at residue 5 from this DNA's translation, likely a read error; here the protein is translated from the DNA. The same CDR3 arises from other DNA sequences in this sample as well. The gene calls are TRDV1 and TRDJ1; D uncertain. V dropped 5 bases and J dropped 0 bases, with 25 bases sitting between them. The CDR3 runs 19 residues. CDR1 is TSWWSYY, CDR2 QGS, per germline. CDR3 protein: CALGSYLYVLVPYTDKLIF. The CDR3 DNA reads TGTGCTCTTGGGTCTTACCTGTACGTTCTGGTTCCGTACACCGATAAACTCATCTTT.

This clone was observed a handful of times. Translating this DNA gives a protein that differs at residue 17 from the TCRdb one, which belongs to a much larger clone; a read error is likely, and the protein shown is this translation. This chain connects TRDV1 to TRDJ1; 8 nucleotides align to TRDD3. Germline lookup yields CDR1 TSWWSYY and CDR2 QGS. V shed 2 bases, J shed 0 bases, and the junction held 29 bases outside the gene matches. The CDR3 totals 24 residues. CDR3 coding DNA: TGTGCTCTTGGGGAATATTTGGTCGCCAATTTCATAACTGGGGGCCCGAGGTACACCGATAAACTCATCTTT. Protein sequence: CALGEYLVANFITGGPRYTDKLIF.

Comment on this clone: This likely came from a read error, as a far larger clone is one base away. The same CDR3 is also encoded by other DNA sequences in this sample. The chain recombines TRDV2 with TRDJ1; D perhaps matches TRDD3 (6 bases). The CDR3 totals 15 residues. V was cut by 3 bases and J by 9 bases, with 22 bases left in between. Germline loops: CDR1 GEAIGNYY, CDR2 EKD. The CDR3 reads CACDPLGDGDAELIF. As DNA, the CDR3 is TGTGCCTGTGACCCACTTGGGGATGGGGATGCGGAACTCATCTTT.

As concerns this clone: TCRdb pairs this DNA with a much larger clone's protein that differs at residue 5, likely a read error; the protein shown was translated from the DNA. J is TRDJ1 and V is TRDV3, with 8 bases lining up with TRDD3. This CDR3 region has 19 residues. Germline V CDR1 and CDR2: TVYSNPD, GDNSRS (reference sequence). With 3 bases clipped from V and 0 bases from J, the junction kept 21 bases outside the gene matches. CDR3 protein: CAFSYYNLLGGAYTDKLIF. The CDR3 coding sequence is TGTGCCTTCTCTTACTATAATTTACTGGGGGGGGCGTACACCGATAAACTCATCTTT. The complete variable domain, with remaining parts taken from reference TRDV3 and TRDJ1, reads CDKVTQSSPDQTVASGSEVVLLCTYDTVYSNPDLFWYRIRPDYSFQFVFYGDNSRSEGADFTQGRFSVKHILTQKAFHLVISPVRTEDSATYYCAFSYYNLLGGAYTDKLIFGKGTRVTVEP.

This clone was seen only a few times. TCRdb assigns this DNA the protein of a much larger clone, which departs from its translation at residue 8; this likely reflects a read error, and the protein shown comes from translating the DNA. V usage is TRDV2 and J usage is TRDJ1; 8 bases are a match to TRDD3. This CDR3 comprises 15 residues. CDR1 and CDR2 (germline): GEAIGNYY, EKD. V trimming: 3 bases; J trimming: 9 bases; junction bases outside the gene matches: 14. The CDR3 nucleotides read TGTGCCTGTGACCCACTGGGGGGTGGGGATGCGGAACTCATCTTT. Its protein is CACDPLGGGDAELIF.

This clone was observed a handful of times. The protein held in TCRdb is that of a much larger clone and does not match this DNA's translation at residue 4, likely because of a read error; the protein shown is translated from the DNA. The chain couples TRDV1 to TRDJ1; TRDD3 agrees at 13 bases. Germline-derived CDR1 and CDR2 are TSWWSYY and QGS. The CDR3 runs 19 residues. The CDR3 DNA reads TGTGCTCTTGAGGAACAGCCCCTACTGGGGGATACGTACACCGATAAACTCATCTTT. Amino acids: CALEEQPLLGDTYTDKLIF.